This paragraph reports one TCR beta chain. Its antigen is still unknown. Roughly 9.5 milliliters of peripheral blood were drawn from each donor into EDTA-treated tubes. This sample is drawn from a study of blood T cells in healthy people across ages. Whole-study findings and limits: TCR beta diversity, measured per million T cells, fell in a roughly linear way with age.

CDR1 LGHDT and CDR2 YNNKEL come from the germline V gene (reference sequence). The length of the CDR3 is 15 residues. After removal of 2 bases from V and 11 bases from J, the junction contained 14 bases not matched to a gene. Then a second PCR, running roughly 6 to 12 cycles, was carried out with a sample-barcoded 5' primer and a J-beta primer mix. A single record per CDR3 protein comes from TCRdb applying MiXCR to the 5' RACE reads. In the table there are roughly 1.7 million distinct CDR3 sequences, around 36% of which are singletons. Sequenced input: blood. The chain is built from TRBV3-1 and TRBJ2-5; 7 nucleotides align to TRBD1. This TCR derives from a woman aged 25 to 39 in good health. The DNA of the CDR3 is TGTGCCAGCAGCCAACGACAGGGCTTCTACAATGAGCAGTACTTC. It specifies CASSQRQGFYNEQYF.